This paragraph covers one T cell receptor (beta chain) sequence. Trimming removed 0 bases from V and 0 bases from J, with 12 bases in between. Germline V gene lookup returns CDR1 MGHRA and CDR2 YSYEKL. The CDR3 runs to 17 residues. Using a J-beta primer mix together with a sample-barcoded 5' primer, a second PCR was run for roughly 7 to 11 cycles. Each CDR3 protein gets one entry after TCRdb re-called the 5' RACE reads with MiXCR. This sample has about 640,000 distinct CDR3 sequences; about 54% occur once, and the top ten carry about two fifths. This specimen belongs to a study of blood T cells in healthy people across ages.

This TCR was sampled from a man between 60 and 70 years old in good health. Sequencing input: blood. The chain couples TRBV4-1 to TRBJ1-5; TRBD1 might be the D (5 bases). CDR3 sequence: CASSQDGAEYSNQPQHF. The CDR3 DNA is TGCGCCAGCAGCCAAGACGGGGCCGAATATAGCAATCAGCCCCAGCATTTT.